These 25 T cell receptor beta chains share one sample of origin, sequenced in a study of cytomegalovirus exposure and HLA in healthy donors. 60 Vbeta and 13 Jbeta primers were used in PCR. Libraries were prepared by immunoSEQ multiplex PCR; TCRdb keeps only in-frame clonotypes and omits some of them. The sample holds approximately 100,000 clones, roughly 75% seen once. The sequenced material came from PBMCs. All receptors come from a middle-aged man in good health and CMV-seronegative.

This chain joins TRBV9 and TRBJ1-5, with D possibly matching TRBD1 (5 bases). CDR1 and CDR2 (germline): SGDLS, YYNGEE. Trimming left V 0 bases short and J 1 base short, with 8 bases between. The CDR3 has 15 residues. The CDR3 DNA is TGTGCCAGCAGCGTAGACGGGGGGAGCAATCAGCCCCAGCATTTT. It is translated as CASSVDGGSNQPQHF. Combining the CDR3 with reference TRBV9 and TRBJ1-5 gives the whole variable domain DSGVTQTPKHLITATGQRVTLRCSPRSGDLSVYWYQQSLDQGLQFLIQYYNGEERAKGNILERFSAQQFPDLHSELNLSSLELGDSALYFCASSVDGGSNQPQHFGDGTRLSIL.

V gene TRBV18 combines with J gene TRBJ1-2; TRBD1 aligns across 11 bases. The junction had 6 bases not matched to a gene; V was cut back by 0 bases and J by 6 bases. The CDR3 has 16 residues. CDR1 is KGHSH, CDR2 LQKENI, per germline. For the CDR3, the DNA is TGTGCCAGCTCACCACCCGGGACAGGGGGAACTAATGGCTACACCTTC. Encoded protein: CASSPPGTGGTNGYTF.

This clone was seen just once. The chain carries TRBV18 and TRBJ1-4; D possibly corresponds to TRBD1 (5 bases). The CDR3 is 14 residues long. Trimming removed 2 bases at V and 7 bases at J, with 11 bases between. Germline V lookup: CDR1 KGHSH, CDR2 LQKENI. This CDR3 is CASSPSQGTEKLFF. For the CDR3, the DNA is TGTGCCAGCTCACCATCGCAGGGAACTGAAAAACTGTTTTTT.

The chain joins TRBV11-3 to TRBJ2-7, with TRBD1 matching over 9 bases. V was clipped by 3 bases and J by 6 bases; unmatched bases: 3. Germline V gene data show CDR1 as SGHNT and CDR2 as YENEEA. The CDR3 has 13 residues. DNA for the CDR3: TGTGCCAGCAGCTTCGGGACAGGGTGCGAGCAGTACTTC. Amino acid sequence: CASSFGTGCEQYF. The full variable domain, with the rest looked up from reference TRBV11-3 and TRBJ2-7, is EAGVVQSPRYKIIEKKQPVAFWCNPISGHNTLYWYLQNLGQGPELLIRYENEEAVDDSQLPKDRFSAERLKGVDSTLKIQPAELGDSAVYLCASSFGTGCEQYFGPGTRLTVT.

The J gene is TRBJ2-3, the V gene TRBV10-1, with no clear D. Germline V gives CDR1 WNHNN, CDR2 SYGVQD (reference sequence). The CDR3 is 14 residues long. V lost 7 bases and J lost 6, with 17 bases in between. Here the CDR3 reads CASTGGVGSDTQYF. Written as DNA, the CDR3 is TGCGCCAGCACCGGCGGCGTCGGATCGGATACGCAGTATTTT.

This sequence joins TRBV11-3 and TRBJ2-7; D is perhaps TRBD1 (6 bases). V lost 4 bases and J lost 12, with 22 bases in between. The CDR3 length is 14 residues. Germline V lookup: CDR1 SGHNT, CDR2 YENEEA. The CDR3 loop reads CASSSSGNEGVRYF. The CDR3 nucleotides read TGTGCCAGCAGCTCCTCCGGGAACGAGGGGGTCCGGTACTTC.

The chain has TRBV11-1 and TRBJ1-2; D may be TRBD1 (5 bases). There are 16 residues in the CDR3. V lost 4 bases, J lost 2 bases, and 17 bases lay in between. The V gene's germline CDR1 is SGHAT and CDR2 FQDESV (reference sequence). CDR3 amino acids: CASSSRLGARNYGYTF. DNA of the CDR3: TGTGCCAGCAGCTCCCGCCTAGGGGCTCGAAACTATGGCTACACCTTC.

This clone was found once. The chain links TRBV6-1 to TRBJ1-2; D perhaps matches TRBD1 (6 bases). Germline-derived CDR1 and CDR2 are MNHNS and SASEGT. This CDR3 region has 17 residues. Trimming removed 0 bases at V and 4 bases at J, with 18 bases between. The CDR3 sequence: CASSEAGAGVVGYGYTF. DNA for the CDR3: TGTGCCAGCAGTGAAGCCGGGGCAGGGGTTGTAGGCTATGGCTACACCTTC.

This clone was seen just once. This chain connects TRBV7-2 to TRBJ1-3; unclear D gene. The germline V gene encodes CDR1 SGHTA and CDR2 FQGNSA. V was trimmed by 0 bases and J by 9 bases, leaving 12 bases between them. The CDR3 contains 14 residues. The CDR3: CASSLAGALATIYF. CDR3 coding DNA: TGTGCCAGCAGCTTAGCGGGCGCGCTGGCCACCATATATTTT.

V and J are TRBV10-1 and TRBJ2-5, with a tentative D call TRBD2 (5 bases). Deletions cut 0 bases from V and 3 bases from J, with 8 bases between. From germline, CDR1 is WNHNN and CDR2 SYGVQD (reference sequence). The CDR3 is 14 residues long. The CDR3 DNA reads as TGCGCCAGCAGTGAGTCCGTCGGGAAAGAGACCCAGTACTTC. Its translation: CASSESVGKETQYF.

This sequence joins TRBV27 and TRBJ2-5; possible D gene TRBD1, 5 bases. The J call may be incorrect, as the DNA end agrees better with TRBJ2-7. Germline CDR1 is MNHEY and CDR2 is SMNVEV (reference sequence). The CDR3 sequence is 16 residues long. The CDR3 DNA follows: TGTGCCAGCAGTGGTCTTAGGACAAACCCATCCTACGAGCAGTACTTC. Its translation is CASSGLRTNPSYEQYF.

The chain uses TRBV4-2 and TRBJ2-3, with 9 nucleotides matching TRBD2. Germline CDR1 and CDR2: LGHNA and YNFKEQ. The CDR3 loop spans 17 amino acids. V gave up 3 bases and J gave up 0 bases; unmatched junction bases: 7. The DNA of the CDR3 is TGTGCCAGCAGCCAGGGTTTAGCGGGGGAGAGCACAGATACGCAGTATTTT. Protein: CASSQGLAGESTDTQYF.

In its sample, this clone was seen a few times. The chain is built from TRBV5-6 and TRBJ1-2; the D gene is possibly TRBD1 (6 bases). Trimming stripped 4 bases from V and 1 base from J, with 14 bases between. The CDR3 covers 15 residues. In germline, CDR1 is SGHDT, CDR2 YYEEEE. For the CDR3, the DNA is TGTGCCAGCAGCCCCGGGACAAGGGTTAACTATGGCTACACCTTC. Its protein product is CASSPGTRVNYGYTF.

The V and J genes are TRBV7-2 and TRBJ2-1, with D perhaps matching TRBD2 (8 bases). The CDR3 length is 15 residues. Germline V CDR1 and CDR2: SGHTA, FQGNSA. Trimming stripped 1 base from V and 4 bases from J, with 11 bases between. In DNA form, the CDR3 reads TGTGCCAGCAGCTTAGTAGCGGGACAGTACAATGAGCAGTTCTTC. Translated: CASSLVAGQYNEQFF.

The V call is TRBV19, the J call TRBJ2-3; 8 nucleotides line up with TRBD2. CDR3 length: 15 residues. The germline V gene encodes CDR1 LNHDA and CDR2 SQIVND (reference sequence). V lost 1 base, J lost 4 bases, and 4 bases stayed unmatched. CDR3 sequence: CASSIGGRTSDTQYF. DNA of the CDR3: TGTGCCAGTAGTATAGGCGGGAGGACTTCAGATACGCAGTATTTT.

This clone was seen only once. V gene TRBV5-6 combines with J gene TRBJ2-3; the match to TRBD2 covers 7 bases. V gave up 2 bases and J gave up 5 bases; unmatched junction bases: 5. Germline-derived CDR1 and CDR2 are SGHDT and YYEEEE. The CDR3 totals 14 residues. CDR3 DNA: TGTGCCAGCAGCTTCCCGCGGGGGATAGATACGCAGTATTTT. Its translation is CASSFPRGIDTQYF.

The rearrangement uses TRBV5-1 and TRBJ2-5; D is perhaps TRBD1 (5 bases). The CDR3 totals 15 residues. Germline V gives CDR1 SGHRS, CDR2 YFSETQ. V dropped 0 bases and J dropped 3 bases, with 12 bases sitting between them. Written as DNA, the CDR3 is TGCGCCAGCAGCTTGGTTGTGGGGCCAGAAGAGACCCAGTACTTC. Translated: CASSLVVGPEETQYF.

The chain is built from TRBV10-1 and TRBJ2-7, with 9 bases lining up with TRBD1. The germline V gene encodes CDR1 WNHNN and CDR2 SYGVQD (reference sequence). The CDR3 has 13 residues. After removal of 8 bases from V and 9 bases from J, the junction contained 11 bases not matched to a gene. CDR3 DNA sequence: TGCGCCAGCTCTGCCGGGACAGGGACAGGGCAGTACTTC. Translated, it gives CASSAGTGTGQYF.

This chain uses TRBV7-8 with TRBJ2-5; 10 nucleotides line up with TRBD2. J lost 2 bases, V lost 8 bases, and 11 bases had no gene match. The CDR3 runs to 16 residues. The germline V gene encodes CDR1 SGHVS and CDR2 FQNEAQ. The CDR3 nucleotides are TGTGCCAGCGGGACCGGGACTAGCGCCCGTCAAGAGACCCAGTACTTC. Translating it yields CASGTGTSARQETQYF.

The CDR3 region has the DNA TGTGCCAGCAGTGAGCTGGGTCCCTCCGGGGGCACTGAAGCTTTCTTT. Its protein is CASSELGPSGGTEAFF. This chain joins TRBV6-4 and TRBJ1-1, with D perhaps matching TRBD1 (5 bases). Between the trimmed V and J ends, which lost 3 bases and 4 bases, there was a span of 18 bases. The CDR3 extends over 16 amino acids. The germline CDR1 and CDR2 sequences are MRHNA and SNTAGT.

This clone was detected a few times. V usage is TRBV29-1 and J usage is TRBJ1-1; D is unresolved. Trimming stripped 4 bases from V and 5 bases from J, with 8 bases between. The CDR3 is 11 amino acids. Germline V lookup: CDR1 SQVTM, CDR2 ANQGSEA. CDR3 amino acids: CSVAVFTEAFF. The CDR3 region has the DNA TGCAGCGTTGCCGTTTTTACTGAAGCTTTCTTT.

This clone was recorded a few times. V is TRBV7-2 and J is TRBJ2-3, with D possibly matching TRBD1 (6 bases). Germline V gene data show CDR1 as SGHTA and CDR2 as FQGNSA. V gave up 5 bases and J gave up 12 bases, with 18 bases separating them. The CDR3 is made up of 13 amino acids. This chain's CDR3 is CASSTRQAPYQYF. The CDR3 nucleotides are TGTGCCAGCAGCACCCGACAGGCACCTTATCAGTATTTT.

The V and J genes are TRBV12-5 and TRBJ2-5; D is possibly TRBD1 (6 bases). Between the trimmed V and J ends, which lost 5 bases and 5 bases, there was a span of 18 bases. Germline V gives CDR1 LGHNT, CDR2 FRNRAP. This CDR3 is 15 amino acids long. As DNA, the CDR3 is TGTGCTAGTGGTGGACCCGGGACAATTGGCGAGACCCAGTACTTC. Translating gives CASGGPGTIGETQYF.

The rearrangement joins TRBV9 to TRBJ1-3, with 7 positions matching TRBD1. Germline trimming cut 3 bases from V and 4 bases from J; bases unmatched to any gene: 7. The CDR3 runs to 15 residues. The germline V gene encodes CDR1 SGDLS and CDR2 YYNGEE. CDR3 DNA: TGTGCCAGCAGCGCTACAGGGGATGGCGGAAACACCATATATTTT. Encoded protein: CASSATGDGGNTIYF.

This clone is a singleton in its sample. The CDR3 DNA is TGTGCCAGCAGCTACGGTAACTCCTACGAGCAGTACTTC. It yields the protein CASSYGNSYEQYF. The V gene is TRBV7-9, the J gene TRBJ2-7; D is unresolved. The CDR3 is 13 residues long. V lost 4 bases and J 0 bases, leaving 7 bases between the germline ends. The germline CDR1 and CDR2 sequences are SEHNR and FQNEAQ (reference sequence).